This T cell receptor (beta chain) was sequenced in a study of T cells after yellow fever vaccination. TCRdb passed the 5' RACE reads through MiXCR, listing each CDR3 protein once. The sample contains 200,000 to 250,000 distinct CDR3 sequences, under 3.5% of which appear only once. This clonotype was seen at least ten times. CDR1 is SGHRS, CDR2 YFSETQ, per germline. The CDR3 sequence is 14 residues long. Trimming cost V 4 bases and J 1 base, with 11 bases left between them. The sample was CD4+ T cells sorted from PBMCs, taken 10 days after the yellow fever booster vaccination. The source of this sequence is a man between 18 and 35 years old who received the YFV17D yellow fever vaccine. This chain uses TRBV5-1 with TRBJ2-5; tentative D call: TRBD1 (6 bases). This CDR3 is CASSRQGSQETQYF. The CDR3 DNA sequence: TGCGCCAGCAGCCGGCAGGGGTCCCAAGAGACCCAGTACTTC.